This is a list of T cell receptor beta chains from one sample in a study of T cell responses to AZD1222 COVID-19 vaccine. Produced via immunoSEQ multiplex PCR; TCRdb's table is partial and in-frame only. The table has around 130,000 clones, 85% to 90% seen once; the top ten hold 10% to 15%. The sequencing used peripheral blood, collected on day 0 of AZD1222 vaccination. These receptors came from an adult in good health. Each CDR3 is given with its conserved first and last residue. Each record gives: D gene, clone size, J gene, V gene, CDR3 length, CDR3 protein, CDR3 DNA. The D gene is left open where the match is weak. Size tells how often a clone was seen (once, few, many) or the class of an expanded clone, and some rows leave it out.

. | . | TRBJ2-2 | TRBV15 | 13 | CATSRVPGGELFF | TGTGCCACCAGCAGAGTACCGGGCGGGGAGCTGTTTTTT
TRBD2 | . | TRBJ2-3 | TRBV19 | 17 | CATNTPDRLAGPDTQYF | TGTGCCACCAATACCCCCGACAGACTAGCGGGCCCAGATACGCAGTATTTT
. | . | TRBJ2-1 | TRBV19 | 16 | CASSGRTSGRHNEQFF | TGTGCCAGTAGTGGTCGGACATCCGGACGGCACAATGAGCAGTTCTTC
. | . | TRBJ1-5 | TRBV6-5 | 16 | CASSSNRGGGNQPQHF | TGTGCCAGCAGTTCCAACCGGGGGGGCGGGAATCAGCCCCAGCATTTT
. | . | TRBJ1-6 | TRBV19 | 15 | CASSMTVGSNSPLHF | TGTGCCAGTAGTATGACAGTGGGAAGTAATTCACCCCTCCACTTT
TRBD2 | once | TRBJ2-1 | TRBV6-1 | 16 | CASSEAMGLAVSEQFF | TGTGCCAGCAGTGAAGCGATGGGACTAGCGGTCAGCGAGCAGTTCTTC
. | . | TRBJ1-4 | TRBV11-3 | 18 | CASSPTDRDKGRGEKLFF | TGTGCCAGCAGCCCGACCGACCGGGACAAGGGGAGAGGTGAAAAACTGTTTTTT
. | . | TRBJ1-5 | TRBV2 | 12 | CASSEAIQPQHF | TGTGCCAGCAGTGAAGCGATTCAGCCCCAGCATTTT
. | . | TRBJ1-2 | TRBV6-5 | 14 | CASSYSDGYYGYTF | TGTGCCAGCAGTTACTCGGACGGATACTATGGCTACACCTTC
. | . | TRBJ1-1 | TRBV7-3 | 13 | CASSGRPGGAAFF | TGTGCCAGCAGCGGAAGGCCGGGGGGCGCAGCTTTCTTT
. | . | TRBJ2-2 | TRBV27 | 13 | CASSSSNTGELFF | TGTGCCAGCAGTTCGAGCAACACCGGGGAGCTGTTTTTT
. | . | TRBJ1-1 | TRBV7-9 | 13 | CASSLDGGTEAFF | TGTGCCAGCAGCTTAGACGGTGGGACTGAAGCTTTCTTT
. | . | TRBJ1-1 | TRBV20-1 | 13 | CSASSQKNTEAFF | TGCAGCGCTAGTAGTCAGAAGAACACTGAAGCTTTCTTT
TRBD1 | . | TRBJ1-1 | TRBV4-1 | 16 | CASSQKLDRPNTEAFF | TGCGCCAGCAGCCAAAAGTTGGACAGGCCAAACACTGAAGCTTTCTTT
. | . | TRBJ2-5 | TRBV29-1 | 13 | CSVALGTQETQYF | TGCAGCGTTGCTCTCGGGACGCAAGAGACCCAGTACTTC
. | . | TRBJ1-2 | TRBV30 | 13 | CAWSLIEQGPTTF | TGTGCCTGGAGTCTAATTGAACAGGGCCCCACCACCTTC
. | . | TRBJ2-7 | TRBV27 | 16 | CASSLSPLSAVREQYF | TGTGCCAGCAGTTTAAGCCCCTTGAGTGCGGTCCGCGAGCAGTACTTC
. | once | TRBJ2-1 | TRBV7-2 | 15 | CASSYTGSSYNEQFF | TGTGCCAGCAGCTATACAGGGAGCTCCTACAATGAGCAGTTCTTC
. | . | TRBJ1-1 | TRBV7-8 | 13 | CASSPSGATEAFF | TGTGCCAGCAGCCCTTCAGGGGCAACTGAAGCTTTCTTT
. | . | TRBJ2-1 | TRBV10-3 | 14 | CAISNRDGDNEQFF | TGTGCCATCAGTAACCGGGACGGAGACAATGAGCAGTTCTTC
TRBD2 | . | TRBJ2-1 | TRBV24-1 | 18 | CATSDSGLAGILYNEQFF | TGTGCCACCAGTGATTCAGGACTAGCGGGAATCCTCTACAATGAGCAGTTCTTC
TRBD1 | once | TRBJ1-3 | TRBV18 | 14 | CASSPRQGGNTIYF | TGTGCCAGCTCACCAAGACAGGGGGGAAACACCATATATTTT
. | . | TRBJ1-4 | TRBV21-1 | 15 | CASSKRGVTNEKLFF | TGTGCCAGCAGCAAGAGGGGAGTCACTAATGAAAAACTGTTTTTT
. | . | TRBJ2-2 | TRBV5-4 | 16 | CASSLGGRTNTGELFF | TGTGCCAGCAGCTTGGGCGGCAGAACGAACACCGGGGAGCTGTTTTTT
TRBD1 | . | TRBJ1-4 | TRBV9 | 15 | CASSSLDRGSEKLFF | TGTGCCAGCAGCTCCCTGGACAGGGGTAGTGAAAAACTGTTTTTT
TRBD2 | . | TRBJ2-1 | TRBV4-3 | 18 | CASSLKLTTSGRYNEQFF | TGCGCCAGCAGCCTTAAGCTAACGACTAGCGGGAGATACAATGAGCAGTTCTTC
. | . | TRBJ2-2 | TRBV6-5 | 15 | CASSYSWANTGELFF | TGTGCCAGCAGTTACTCATGGGCGAACACCGGGGAGCTGTTTTTT
. | . | TRBJ2-3 | TRBV10-3 | 14 | CAISLGGRTDTQYF | TGTGCCATCAGTCTAGGCGGAAGGACAGATACGCAGTATTTT
TRBD1 | . | TRBJ1-4 | TRBV7-8 | 17 | CASSLDTTGTGHEKLFF | TGTGCCAGCAGCTTAGACACTACCGGGACAGGTCACGAAAAACTGTTTTTT
TRBD1 | . | TRBJ2-7 | TRBV4-2 | 16 | CASSQGVRQGEYEQYF | TGTGCCAGCAGCCAAGGCGTGCGGCAGGGGGAGTACGAGCAGTACTTC
. | . | TRBJ2-5 | TRBV11-3 | 13 | CASSLGRQETQYF | TGTGCCAGCAGCTTAGGGCGGCAAGAGACCCAGTACTTC
. | . | TRBJ1-1 | TRBV19 | 12 | CASSWGFAEAFF | TGTGCCAGTAGCTGGGGTTTCGCTGAAGCTTTCTTT
. | . | TRBJ2-2 | TRBV7-3 | 16 | CASSGQGTQNTGELFF | TGTGCCAGCAGCGGCCAAGGGACTCAGAACACCGGGGAGCTGTTTTTT
TRBD1 | few | TRBJ2-7 | TRBV18 | 16 | CASSPTGGTTTFEQYF | TGTGCCAGCTCACCGACAGGGGGCACTACCACCTTCGAGCAGTACTTC
TRBD2 | . | TRBJ2-1 | TRBV7-3 | 16 | CASSLRLAGGSNEQFF | TGTGCCAGCAGCCTTAGACTAGCGGGGGGGTCTAATGAGCAGTTCTTC
. | . | TRBJ2-1 | TRBV9 | 17 | CASSVGVTTESYNEQFF | TGTGCCAGCAGCGTAGGAGTGACTACCGAAAGTTACAATGAGCAGTTCTTC
. | few | TRBJ1-1 | TRBV2 | 12 | CASMRDWGEAFF | TGTGCCAGCATGAGGGATTGGGGTGAAGCTTTCTTT
. | . | TRBJ2-3 | TRBV11-2 | 12 | CASSLSGPAEYF | TGTGCCAGCAGCTTATCGGGGCCGGCGGAGTATTTT
. | . | TRBJ1-1 | TRBV7-2 | 13 | CASSLGGGSEAFF | TGTGCCAGCAGCTTAGGGGGGGGCTCTGAAGCTTTCTTT
TRBD1 | . | TRBJ1-2 | TRBV19 | 15 | CASSIRQGVNYGYTF | TGTGCCAGTAGTATAAGACAGGGCGTTAACTATGGCTACACCTTC
TRBD1 | . | TRBJ1-5 | TRBV6-6 | 15 | CASQLPGGAGQPQHF | TGTGCCAGCCAATTGCCAGGGGGAGCAGGGCAGCCCCAGCATTTT
TRBD1 | . | TRBJ1-4 | TRBV9 | 17 | CASSLTTGTGPSEKLFF | TGTGCCAGCAGCCTGACTACCGGGACAGGGCCAAGTGAAAAACTGTTTTTT
. | once | TRBJ2-5 | TRBV5-1 | 10 | CASSQETQYF | TGCGCCAGCAGCCAAGAGACCCAGTACTTC
. | . | TRBJ1-4 | TRBV20-1 | 12 | CSASGRNEKLFF | TGCAGTGCTAGTGGTAGGAATGAAAAACTGTTTTTT
. | . | TRBJ1-1 | TRBV7-2 | 15 | CASSPTRAAGTEAFF | TGTGCCAGCAGCCCAACCCGGGCAGCAGGGACTGAAGCTTTCTTT
TRBD2 | . | TRBJ2-5 | TRBV14 | 15 | CASSQDRGGGETQYF | TGTGCCAGCAGCCAAGATCGCGGGGGGGGAGAGACCCAGTACTTC
. | . | TRBJ2-5 | TRBV20-1 | 11 | CSARQQETQYF | TGCAGTGCTAGGCAGCAAGAGACCCAGTACTTC
. | few | TRBJ1-4 | TRBV5-1 | 16 | CASRAGDTATNEKLFF | TGCGCCAGCAGGGCTGGGGACACTGCAACTAATGAAAAACTGTTTTTT
. | once | TRBJ1-4 | TRBV6-5 | 15 | CASSKQDGLNEKLFF | TGTGCCAGCAGTAAACAGGACGGACTAAATGAAAAACTGTTTTTT
. | . | TRBJ1-4 | TRBV4-3 | 14 | CASSHGVTNEKLFF | TGCGCCAGCAGCCACGGGGTTACTAATGAAAAACTGTTTTTT
. | . | TRBJ1-2 | TRBV28 | 14 | CASSQLTLPYGYTF | TGTGCCAGCAGTCAACTAACACTCCCCTATGGCTACACCTTC